This T cell receptor beta chain was retrieved from a study of T cell changes during pregnancy in multiple sclerosis. The method was immunoSEQ multiplex PCR; TCRdb's version includes in-frame clones alone and lacks a portion of them. The data hold tens of thousands of clones, with roughly 93% observed a single time. Germline V gene lookup returns CDR1 MNHNY and CDR2 SVGAGI (reference sequence). V was clipped by 6 bases and J by 2 bases; unmatched bases: 6. The CDR3 spans 16 residues. Sequenced material: peripheral blood, taken in the second trimester of pregnancy. The chain employs TRBV6-6 and TRBJ2-1; 11 bases match TRBD2. This clonotype was sampled from a female donor with multiple sclerosis, enrolled in a pregnancy study. CDR3 in amino acids: CASSPGSGRAYNEQFF. The CDR3 DNA reads TGTGCCAGCAGCCCCGGTAGCGGGAGGGCCTACAATGAGCAGTTCTTC.